Each of the 5 T cell receptor beta chains below was sequenced from the same sample in a study of cytomegalovirus exposure and HLA in healthy donors. Primers: 60 Vbeta forward and 13 Jbeta reverse. The method was immunoSEQ multiplex PCR; TCRdb's version includes in-frame clones alone and lacks a portion of them. The sample consists of about 200,000 clones, about nine tenths of them appearing once. The material sequenced was PBMCs. The origin of the receptors is a man aged 25-40 years in good health and CMV-seronegative.

The chain links TRBV5-1 to TRBJ2-1; 7 bases align to TRBD1. V lost 2 bases and J lost 9; bases outside the gene matches: 11. In germline, CDR1 is SGHRS, CDR2 YFSETQ. The CDR3 is made up of 15 amino acids. CDR3 region: CASSLRTGPDGEQFF. DNA of the CDR3: TGCGCCAGCAGCTTAAGGACAGGCCCGGACGGTGAGCAGTTCTTC.

The chain uses TRBV6-5 and TRBJ2-2, with 7 bases fitting TRBD2. J was trimmed by 7 bases and V by 0 bases; bases with no gene match: 5. The germline CDR1 and CDR2 sequences are MNHEY and SVGAGI. CDR3 size: 15 residues. CDR3 region: CASSYSPGGGGELFF. The CDR3 coding sequence is TGTGCCAGCAGTTACTCGCCGGGAGGCGGCGGGGAGCTGTTTTTT.

There are a few counts of this clone. This chain links TRBV2 with TRBJ2-7, with D perhaps TRBD1 (6 bases). CDR1 is SNHLY and CDR2 is FYNNEI in the germline V gene. The CDR3 is made up of 15 amino acids. V lost 5 bases and J 6 bases, leaving 20 bases between the germline ends. The CDR3 loop is CASSLDRWEIGEQYF. CDR3 in DNA: TGTGCCAGCAGTTTAGACAGGTGGGAAATCGGCGAGCAGTACTTC.

This chain uses TRBV28 with TRBJ1-3, with 7 bases fitting TRBD1. Trimming at V came to 5 bases and at J to 8 bases, leaving 9 bases not matched to a gene. CDR1 MDHEN and CDR2 SYDVKM come from the germline V gene. The CDR3 is 14 residues long. CDR3 DNA: TGTGCCAGCAGTGCGACAGGGTCCGGGGACACCATATATTTT. Amino acids: CASSATGSGDTIYF.

This clone came up once. Additional DNA sequences in this sample encode the identical CDR3. The genes are TRBV27 and TRBJ1-1, with TRBD1 identical over 7 bases. This CDR3 is built from 14 residues. J lost 7 bases, V lost 5 bases, and 10 bases had no gene match. Germline assignment: CDR1 MNHEY and CDR2 SMNVEV (reference sequence). CDR3 loop: CASSHLQGFSEAFF. CDR3 coding DNA: TGTGCCAGCAGTCACTTACAGGGGTTTAGTGAAGCTTTCTTT.